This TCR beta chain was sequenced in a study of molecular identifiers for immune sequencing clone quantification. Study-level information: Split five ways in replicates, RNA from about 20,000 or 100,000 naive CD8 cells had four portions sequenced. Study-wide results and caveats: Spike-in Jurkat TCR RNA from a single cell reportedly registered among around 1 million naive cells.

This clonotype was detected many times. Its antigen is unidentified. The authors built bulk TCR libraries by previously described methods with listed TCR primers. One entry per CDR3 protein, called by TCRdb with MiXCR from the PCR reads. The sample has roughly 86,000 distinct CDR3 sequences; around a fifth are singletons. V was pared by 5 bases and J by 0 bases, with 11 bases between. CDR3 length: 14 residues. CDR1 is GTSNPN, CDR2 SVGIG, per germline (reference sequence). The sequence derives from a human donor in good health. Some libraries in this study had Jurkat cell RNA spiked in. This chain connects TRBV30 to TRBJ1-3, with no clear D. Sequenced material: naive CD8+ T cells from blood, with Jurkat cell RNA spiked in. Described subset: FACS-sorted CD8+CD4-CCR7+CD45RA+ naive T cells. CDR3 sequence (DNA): TGTGCCTGGCAATCCGCGAGCTCTGGAAACACCATATATTTT. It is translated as CAWQSASSGNTIYF.